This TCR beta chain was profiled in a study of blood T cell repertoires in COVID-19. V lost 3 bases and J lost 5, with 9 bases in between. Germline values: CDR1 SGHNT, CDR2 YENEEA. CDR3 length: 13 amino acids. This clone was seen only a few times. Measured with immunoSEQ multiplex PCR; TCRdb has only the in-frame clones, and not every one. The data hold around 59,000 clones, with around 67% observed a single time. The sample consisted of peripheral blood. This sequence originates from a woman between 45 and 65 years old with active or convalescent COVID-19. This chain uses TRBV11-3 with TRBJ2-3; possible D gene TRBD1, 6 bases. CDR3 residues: CASSLGAEDTQYF. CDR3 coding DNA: TGTGCCAGCAGCTTGGGGGCAGAAGATACGCAGTATTTT.